These 5 T cell receptor beta chains came from one sample sequenced in a study of blood T cell repertoires in COVID-19. TCRdb's copy holds only in-frame clones and misses some; the assay was immunoSEQ multiplex PCR. The sample consists of 100,000 to 110,000 clones, approximately 80% of them appearing once. What was sequenced was peripheral blood. The receptor set was obtained from a man aged 45-65 years with active or convalescent COVID-19.

The chain joins TRBV4-1 to TRBJ2-7; possible D gene TRBD1, 6 bases. CDR3 size: 13 residues. Per germline, CDR1 MGHRA and CDR2 YSYEKL. V was trimmed by 3 bases and J by 6 bases, leaving 12 bases between them. CDR3: CASSHHTGFEQYF. Here the CDR3 DNA reads TGCGCCAGCAGCCATCATACAGGGTTCGAGCAGTACTTC.

The chain couples TRBV7-9 to TRBJ2-7; 10 nucleotides line up with TRBD1. This CDR3 spans 15 amino acids. V shed 5 bases, J shed 2 bases, and the junction held 6 bases outside the gene matches. CDR1 and CDR2 from the germline V gene are SEHNR and FQNEAQ (reference sequence). CDR3 sequence: CASSKAGTGAYEQYF. The CDR3 coding sequence is TGTGCCAGCAGCAAAGCCGGGACAGGGGCCTACGAGCAGTACTTC.

The V gene is TRBV30, the J gene TRBJ2-5; a possible D gene is TRBD2 (5 bases). The length of the CDR3 is 14 residues. The ends were cut back, 3 bases at V and 1 base at J, with 12 bases in the middle. Germline CDR1 reads GTSNPN; CDR2 reads SVGIG (reference sequence). The CDR3 loop is CAWRAPGSQETQYF. The DNA for the CDR3 is TGTGCCTGGAGGGCACCGGGATCCCAAGAGACCCAGTACTTC.

This sequence joins TRBV11-3 and TRBJ2-7, with 10 positions matching TRBD1. This CDR3 spans 15 amino acids. Germline V lookup: CDR1 SGHNT, CDR2 YENEEA. With 4 bases clipped from V and 2 bases from J, the junction kept 5 bases outside the gene matches. The CDR3 nucleotides are TGTGCCAGCAGCTGGACCGGGACAGGGGCCTACGAGCAGTACTTC. Protein product: CASSWTGTGAYEQYF. Based on the CDR3 plus reference TRBV11-3 and TRBJ2-7, the full variable domain is EAGVVQSPRYKIIEKKQPVAFWCNPISGHNTLYWYLQNLGQGPELLIRYENEEAVDDSQLPKDRFSAERLKGVDSTLKIQPAELGDSAVYLCASSWTGTGAYEQYFGPGTRLTVT.

The chain carries TRBV6-5 and TRBJ1-6; unclear D gene. V shed 2 bases and J shed 6 bases, with 8 bases lying between them. The V gene's germline CDR1 is MNHEY and CDR2 SVGAGI. This CDR3 has 14 amino acids. The CDR3 DNA sequence: TGTGCCAGCAGTTACCGTACTACTAATTCACCCCTCCACTTT. Translating gives CASSYRTTNSPLHF.